This T cell receptor beta chain was retrieved from a study of shared clonotypes between healthy human individuals. Study at large: CD4 naive and CD4 memory each took three plates per donor, while CD8 naive took two and CD8 memory one. Overall study findings and caveats: How much donors shared clonotypes was expected to be affected by sequencing depth.

About this clone: Its specificity is unknown.

In the source study's methods: From ImmunoSEQ came sequences covering only the junction and carrying no quality scores, so filtering differed. Assay used: immunoSEQ multiplex PCR; TCRdb lists only in-frame clones, some missing. V, J and clone size reflect that table, while D and trimming were determined from the DNA. The data hold more than 900,000 clones, with approximately 80% observed a single time. Deletions cut 5 bases from V and 4 bases from J, with 26 bases between. The V gene's germline CDR1 is SEHNR and CDR2 FQNEAQ (reference sequence). CDR3 length equals 18 residues. This rearrangement joins TRBV7-9 to TRBJ1-1; D perhaps matches TRBD1 (5 bases). The clonotype originates from a man aged 18 to 29 in good health. Some clones in this sample may be carry-over from other donors' samples. Sequences were obtained from memory CD4+ T cells from PBMCs. Indicated subset: CD45RA-negative fraction. CDR3 loop: CASSRGLYTLMEPTEAFF. CDR3 coding DNA: TGTGCCAGCAGCCGGGGACTTTATACGCTAATGGAGCCCACTGAAGCTTTCTTT.